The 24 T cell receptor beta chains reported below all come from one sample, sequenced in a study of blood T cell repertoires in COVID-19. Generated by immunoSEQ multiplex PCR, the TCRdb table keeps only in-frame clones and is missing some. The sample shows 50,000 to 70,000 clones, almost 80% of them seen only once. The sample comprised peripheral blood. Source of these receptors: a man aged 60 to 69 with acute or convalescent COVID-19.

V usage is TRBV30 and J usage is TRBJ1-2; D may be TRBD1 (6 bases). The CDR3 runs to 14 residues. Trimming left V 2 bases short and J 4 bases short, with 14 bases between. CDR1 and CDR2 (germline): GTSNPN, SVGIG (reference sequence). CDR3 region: CAWSYNRVVYGYTF. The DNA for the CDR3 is TGTGCCTGGAGTTACAACAGGGTAGTCTATGGCTACACCTTC.

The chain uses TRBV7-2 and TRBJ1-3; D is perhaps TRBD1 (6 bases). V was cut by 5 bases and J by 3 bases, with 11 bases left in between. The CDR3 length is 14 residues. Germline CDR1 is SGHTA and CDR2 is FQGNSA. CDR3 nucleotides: TGTGCCAGCAGCACTAACAGGGATGGAAACACCATATATTTT. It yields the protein CASSTNRDGNTIYF. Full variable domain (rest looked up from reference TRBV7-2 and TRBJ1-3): GAGVSQSPSNKVTEKGKDVELRCDPISGHTALYWYRQSLGQGLEFLIYFQGNSAPDKSGLPSDRFSAERTGGSVSTLTIQRTQQEDSAVYLCASSTNRDGNTIYFGEGSWLTVV.

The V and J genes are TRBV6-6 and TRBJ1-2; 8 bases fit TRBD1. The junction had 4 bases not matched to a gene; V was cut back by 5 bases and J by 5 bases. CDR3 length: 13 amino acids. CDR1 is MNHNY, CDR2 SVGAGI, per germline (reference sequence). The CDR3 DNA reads TGTGCCAGCAGTGACCGACAGGGGTATGGCTACACCTTC. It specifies CASSDRQGYGYTF.

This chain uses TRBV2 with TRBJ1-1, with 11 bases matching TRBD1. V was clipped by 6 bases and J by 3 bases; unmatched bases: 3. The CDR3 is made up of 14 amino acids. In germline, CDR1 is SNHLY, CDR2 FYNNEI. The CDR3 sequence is CASRWGQGDTEAFF. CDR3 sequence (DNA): TGTGCCAGCAGATGGGGACAGGGGGACACTGAAGCTTTCTTT.

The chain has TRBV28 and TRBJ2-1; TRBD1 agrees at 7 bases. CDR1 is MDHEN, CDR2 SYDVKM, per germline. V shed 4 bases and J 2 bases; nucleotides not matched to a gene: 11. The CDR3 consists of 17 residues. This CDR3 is CASSSETGSITYNEQFF. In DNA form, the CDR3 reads TGTGCCAGCAGTTCCGAGACAGGGTCTATCACCTACAATGAGCAGTTCTTC.

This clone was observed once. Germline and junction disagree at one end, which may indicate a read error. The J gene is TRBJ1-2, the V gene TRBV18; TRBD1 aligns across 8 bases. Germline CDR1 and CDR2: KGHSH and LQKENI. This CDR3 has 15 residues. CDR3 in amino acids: CASPPSTGADYGYTF. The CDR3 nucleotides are TGTGCCAGCCCACCGTCGACAGGGGCGGACTATGGCTACACCTTC.

CDR3 loop: CAISELPPGLGGYTF. In DNA form, the CDR3 reads TGTGCCATCAGTGAGCTACCACCGGGACTGGGGGGCTACACCTTC. The rearrangement joins TRBV10-3 to TRBJ1-2, with D possibly matching TRBD1 (5 bases). The CDR3 is 15 residues long. Trimming shortened V by 2 bases and J by 8 bases, and 18 bases separated the two germline ends. CDR1 and CDR2 from the germline V gene are ENHRY and SYGVKD.

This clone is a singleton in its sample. CDR3 coding DNA: TGTGCCAGCAGGCGGGAGACCCAGTACTTC. Its translation: CASRRETQYF. The chain recombines TRBV2 with TRBJ2-5; D is ambiguous. V lost 6 bases, J lost 5 bases, and 4 bases lay in between. Germline V gene lookup returns CDR1 SNHLY and CDR2 FYNNEI. The CDR3 runs to 10 residues.

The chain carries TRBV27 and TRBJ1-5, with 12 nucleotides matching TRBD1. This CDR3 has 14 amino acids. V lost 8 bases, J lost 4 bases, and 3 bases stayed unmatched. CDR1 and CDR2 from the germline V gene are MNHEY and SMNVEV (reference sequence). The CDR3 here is CASGTGGGNQPQHF. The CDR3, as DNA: TGTGCCAGCGGGACAGGGGGCGGGAATCAGCCCCAGCATTTT.

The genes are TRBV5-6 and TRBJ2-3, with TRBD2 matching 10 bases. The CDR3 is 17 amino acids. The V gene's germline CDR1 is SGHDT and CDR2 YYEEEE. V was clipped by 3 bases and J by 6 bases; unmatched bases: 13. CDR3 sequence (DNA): TGTGCCAGCAGCTCCTGGGTCCAGCGGGGGGGCAGGGATACGCAGTATTTT. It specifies CASSSWVQRGGRDTQYF.

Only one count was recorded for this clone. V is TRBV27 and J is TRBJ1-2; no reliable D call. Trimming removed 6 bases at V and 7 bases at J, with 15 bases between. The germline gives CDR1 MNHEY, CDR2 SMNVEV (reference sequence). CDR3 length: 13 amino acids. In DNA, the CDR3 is TGTGCCAGCAGATTTAACAGTGATCCTGGCTACACCTTC. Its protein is CASRFNSDPGYTF.

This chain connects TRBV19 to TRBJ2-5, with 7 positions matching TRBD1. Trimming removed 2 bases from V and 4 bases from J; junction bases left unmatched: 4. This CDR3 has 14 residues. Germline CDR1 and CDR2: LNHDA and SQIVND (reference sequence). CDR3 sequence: CASSISTGPETQYF. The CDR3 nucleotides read TGTGCCAGTAGTATATCGACAGGGCCAGAGACCCAGTACTTC.

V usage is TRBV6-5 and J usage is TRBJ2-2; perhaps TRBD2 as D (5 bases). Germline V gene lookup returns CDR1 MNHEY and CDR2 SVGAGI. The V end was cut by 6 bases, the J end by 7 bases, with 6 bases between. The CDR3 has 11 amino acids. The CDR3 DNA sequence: TGTGCCAGCAGCGAGGGCGGGGAGCTGTTTTTT. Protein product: CASSEGGELFF.

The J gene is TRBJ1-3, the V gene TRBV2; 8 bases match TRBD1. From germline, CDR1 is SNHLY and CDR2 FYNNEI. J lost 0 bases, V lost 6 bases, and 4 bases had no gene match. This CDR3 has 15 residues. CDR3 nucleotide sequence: TGTGCCAGCAGCAGGGACAGGAACTCTGGAAACACCATATATTTT. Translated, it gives CASSRDRNSGNTIYF.

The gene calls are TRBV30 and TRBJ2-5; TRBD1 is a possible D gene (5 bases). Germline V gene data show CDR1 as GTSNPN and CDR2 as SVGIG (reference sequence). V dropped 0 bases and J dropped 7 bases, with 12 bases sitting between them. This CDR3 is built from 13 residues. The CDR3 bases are TGTGCCTGGAGTGTACCAGGGTGGCGGACCCAGTACTTC. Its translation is CAWSVPGWRTQYF.

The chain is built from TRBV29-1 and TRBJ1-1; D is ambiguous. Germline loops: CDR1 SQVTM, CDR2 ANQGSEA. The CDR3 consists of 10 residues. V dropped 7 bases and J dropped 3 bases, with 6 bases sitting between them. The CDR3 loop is CSARDTEAFF. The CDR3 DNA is TGCAGCGCCCGGGACACTGAAGCTTTCTTT.

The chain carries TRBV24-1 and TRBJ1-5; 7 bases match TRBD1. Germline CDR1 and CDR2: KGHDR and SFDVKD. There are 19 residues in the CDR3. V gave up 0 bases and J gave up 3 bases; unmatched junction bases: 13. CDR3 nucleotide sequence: TGTGCCACCAGTGATTTGGAGTCTTTCGGGACAGCCATCAATCAGCCCCAGCATTTT. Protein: CATSDLESFGTAINQPQHF.

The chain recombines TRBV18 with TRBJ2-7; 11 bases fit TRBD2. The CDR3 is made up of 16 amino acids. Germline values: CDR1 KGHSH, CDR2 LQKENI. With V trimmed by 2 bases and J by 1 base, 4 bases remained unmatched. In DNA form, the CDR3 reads TGTGCCAGCTCACCAGCGATAGCGGGGGGGTCCTACGAGCAGTACTTC. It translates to CASSPAIAGGSYEQYF.

CDR3 coding DNA: TGTGCCAGCAGTGAAGTCCTAGCTCCCCCCCTCAATGAGCAGTTCTTC. It is translated as CASSEVLAPPLNEQFF. V and J are TRBV6-1 and TRBJ2-1; TRBD2 is a possible D gene (5 bases). Trimming took off 1 base at V and 6 bases at J, with 16 bases between the two ends. This CDR3 region has 16 residues. CDR1 MNHNS and CDR2 SASEGT come from the germline V gene.

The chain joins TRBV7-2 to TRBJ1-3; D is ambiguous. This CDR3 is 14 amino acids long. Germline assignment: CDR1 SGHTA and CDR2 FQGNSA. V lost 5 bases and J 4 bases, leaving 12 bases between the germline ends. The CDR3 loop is CASSPMSGGNTIYF. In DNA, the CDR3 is TGTGCCAGCAGCCCAATGAGCGGCGGAAACACCATATATTTT.

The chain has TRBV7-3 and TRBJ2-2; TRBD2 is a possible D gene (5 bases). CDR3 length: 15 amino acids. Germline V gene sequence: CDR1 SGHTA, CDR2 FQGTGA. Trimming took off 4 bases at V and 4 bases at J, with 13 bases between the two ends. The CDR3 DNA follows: TGTGCCAGCAGCTCCATCCGGGAATCCACCGGGGAGCTGTTTTTT. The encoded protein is CASSSIRESTGELFF.

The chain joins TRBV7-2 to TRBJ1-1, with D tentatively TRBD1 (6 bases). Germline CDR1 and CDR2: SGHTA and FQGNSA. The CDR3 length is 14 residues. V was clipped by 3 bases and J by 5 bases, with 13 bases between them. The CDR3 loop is CASSFSGRGTEAFF. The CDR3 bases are TGTGCCAGCAGCTTTTCCGGGAGGGGGACTGAAGCTTTCTTT.

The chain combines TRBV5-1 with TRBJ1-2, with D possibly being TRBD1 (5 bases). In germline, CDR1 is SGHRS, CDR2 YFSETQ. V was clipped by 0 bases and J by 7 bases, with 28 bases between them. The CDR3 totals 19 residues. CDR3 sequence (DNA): TGCGCCAGCAGCTTGGGGTTTCGGGGCGGAGGGCTGGACCGGACTGGCTACACCTTC. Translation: CASSLGFRGGGLDRTGYTF.

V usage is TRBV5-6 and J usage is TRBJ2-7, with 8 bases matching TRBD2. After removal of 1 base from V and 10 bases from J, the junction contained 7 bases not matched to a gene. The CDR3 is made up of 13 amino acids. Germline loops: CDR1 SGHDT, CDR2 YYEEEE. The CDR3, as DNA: TGTGCCAGCAGCTTGCAATTAGCGGGGCTACAGTACTTC. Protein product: CASSLQLAGLQYF. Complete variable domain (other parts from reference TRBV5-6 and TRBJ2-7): DAGVTQSPTHLIKTRGQQVTLRCSPKSGHDTVSWYQQALGQGPQFIFQYYEEEERQRGNFPDRFSGHQFPNYSSELNVNALLLGDSALYLCASSLQLAGLQYFGPGTRLTVT.